Listed below are T cell receptor beta chains from one sample, sequenced in a study of CD8 T cells in ankylosing spondylitis. TCRdb re-analysed the 5' RACE reads in MiXCR, keeping a single row per CDR3 protein. Altogether around 130,000 distinct CDR3 sequences are present, around 9.7% being singletons, with the ten largest covering approximately 3.6%. Sequencing was done on a sample of blood, either unsorted or a sorted T cell fraction (not recorded which). Receptors originate from a male donor with ankylosing spondylitis or in good health (not recorded which). CDR3s include the opening cysteine and the closing phenylalanine or tryptophan. Each record gives: CDR3 DNA, CDR3 protein, J gene, V gene, clone size, D gene. The D gene is left open where the match is weak. Size values are once, few and many counts, or a class for expanded clones, and some rows have none.

CDR3 DNA: TGCAGTGCTAGCCGACAGTTCGATGGCTACACCTTC
CDR3 protein: CSASRQFDGYTF
J gene: TRBJ1-2
V gene: TRBV20-1
clone size: many
D gene: -

CDR3 DNA: TGTGCCTCGGGAGGAGCCGGGGAGCTGTTTTTT
CDR3 protein: CASGGAGELFF
J gene: TRBJ2-2
V gene: TRBV9
clone size: many
D gene: TRBD2

CDR3 DNA: TGCGCCAGCAGCACCCGACTAGCGGGAGTGTCCTACGAGCAGTACTTC
CDR3 protein: CASSTRLAGVSYEQYF
J gene: TRBJ2-7
V gene: TRBV5-1
clone size: many
D gene: TRBD2

CDR3 DNA: TGTGCCAGCAGTACCCGGGGTTCAGATACGCAGTATTTT
CDR3 protein: CASSTRGSDTQYF
J gene: TRBJ2-3
V gene: TRBV12-3/TRBV12-4
clone size: many
D gene: -

CDR3 DNA: TGCGCCAGCAGCCGGGGTGGCTCCTACGAGCAGTACTTC
CDR3 protein: CASSRGGSYEQYF
J gene: TRBJ2-7
V gene: TRBV5-1
clone size: many
D gene: -

CDR3 DNA: TGTGCCAGCAGCTTAGCGGGAGTTCACAATGAGCAGTTCTTC
CDR3 protein: CASSLAGVHNEQFF
J gene: TRBJ2-1
V gene: TRBV5-5
clone size: many
D gene: TRBD2

CDR3 DNA: TGCAGTGCTAGGTCCTTTGGGCGGGAGTCAAATGAGCAGTTCTTC
CDR3 protein: CSARSFGRESNEQFF
J gene: TRBJ2-1
V gene: TRBV20-1
clone size: -
D gene: TRBD2

CDR3 DNA: TGCAGCGTTGATAGGAACCTCGGCAATGAGCAGTTCTTC
CDR3 protein: CSVDRNLGNEQFF
J gene: TRBJ2-1
V gene: TRBV29-1
clone size: few
D gene: -

CDR3 DNA: TGTGCCAGCAGCTTGAGGGGGGGGGTTGGGAGTGCAGATACGCAGTATTTT
CDR3 protein: CASSLRGGVGSADTQYF
J gene: TRBJ2-3
V gene: TRBV7-2
clone size: -
D gene: -

CDR3 DNA: TGCAGCGTTGCAGTGTCGGCCTCTGGAAACACCATATATTTT
CDR3 protein: CSVAVSASGNTIYF
J gene: TRBJ1-3
V gene: TRBV29-1
clone size: many
D gene: -

CDR3 DNA: TGTGCCACCAGTGATACAAGGTTTCCCAATCAGCCCCAGCATTTT
CDR3 protein: CATSDTRFPNQPQHF
J gene: TRBJ1-5
V gene: TRBV24-1
clone size: many
D gene: -

CDR3 DNA: TGCAGTGCTGACCGCCCACCGTCAGCGCCCTATAGGAGCTCCTACAATGAGCAGTTCTTC
CDR3 protein: CSADRPPSAPYRSSYNEQFF
J gene: TRBJ2-1
V gene: TRBV20-1
clone size: many
D gene: -

CDR3 DNA: TGTGCCAGCAGCTTCCGTCAGAGGAGTCAGTATTTT
CDR3 protein: CASSFRQRSQYF
J gene: TRBJ2-3
V gene: TRBV7-2
clone size: -
D gene: -

CDR3 DNA: TGCAGTGCTAGTTGGGACAGGTTGACCAAAAACATTCAGTACTTC
CDR3 protein: CSASWDRLTKNIQYF
J gene: TRBJ2-4
V gene: TRBV20-1
clone size: many
D gene: TRBD1

CDR3 DNA: TGTGCCAGTAGTAGGGACATAAAGGCCAACGTCCTGACTTTC
CDR3 protein: CASSRDIKANVLTF
J gene: TRBJ2-6
V gene: TRBV19
clone size: many
D gene: -

CDR3 DNA: TGTGCCAGCAGCGCCGAGACTAGCGGCTTCGCCTACAATGAGCAGTTCTTC
CDR3 protein: CASSAETSGFAYNEQFF
J gene: TRBJ2-1
V gene: TRBV7-9
clone size: -
D gene: TRBD2

CDR3 DNA: TGCAGTGCTAGCCACAGGGGAGGGGATGAAAAACTGTTTTTT
CDR3 protein: CSASHRGGDEKLFF
J gene: TRBJ1-4
V gene: TRBV20-1
clone size: -
D gene: TRBD1

CDR3 DNA: TGCGCCAGCAGCTTCCCGGGACAGGCCTACGAGCAGTACTTC
CDR3 protein: CASSFPGQAYEQYF
J gene: TRBJ2-7
V gene: TRBV5-1
clone size: few
D gene: TRBD1

CDR3 DNA: TGTGCCAGCAGTGCTCTTTATCGGGACACAACCTACGAGCAGTACTTC
CDR3 protein: CASSALYRDTTYEQYF
J gene: TRBJ2-7
V gene: TRBV25-1
clone size: few
D gene: -

CDR3 DNA: TGTGCCAGCACTTGGACAGGGACCGGCTACGAGCAGTACTTC
CDR3 protein: CASTWTGTGYEQYF
J gene: TRBJ2-7
V gene: TRBV6-2/TRBV6-3
clone size: -
D gene: TRBD1

CDR3 DNA: TGTGCCAGCAGCCTGAGGGGGACTGGGGCCAACGTCCTGACTTTC
CDR3 protein: CASSLRGTGANVLTF
J gene: TRBJ2-6
V gene: TRBV5-6
clone size: many
D gene: -

CDR3 DNA: TGTGCCAGCAGCTTACAGGGTGGAGGGGAGCTGTTTTTT
CDR3 protein: CASSLQGGGELFF
J gene: TRBJ2-2
V gene: TRBV7-3
clone size: -
D gene: -

CDR3 DNA: TGCGCCAGCAGCCCAGCGGGAATTAAGTACGAGCAGTACTTC
CDR3 protein: CASSPAGIKYEQYF
J gene: TRBJ2-7
V gene: TRBV4-1
clone size: many
D gene: TRBD2

CDR3 DNA: TGTGCCAGCAGCCAAGAACTGGGGTCAGCTTACACCGGGGAGCTGTTTTTT
CDR3 protein: CASSQELGSAYTGELFF
J gene: TRBJ2-2
V gene: TRBV3-1
clone size: few
D gene: -

CDR3 DNA: TGTGCCTCCGCACAGTACACCGGGGAGCTGTTTTTT
CDR3 protein: CASAQYTGELFF
J gene: TRBJ2-2
V gene: TRBV30
clone size: many
D gene: -

CDR3 DNA: TGTGCCAGCAGTTACGGACAGACGAACACCGGGGAGCTGTTTTTT
CDR3 protein: CASSYGQTNTGELFF
J gene: TRBJ2-2
V gene: TRBV6-5
clone size: -
D gene: -

CDR3 DNA: TGTGCCAGCAGCTTGACGCGAGGGGACACCGGGGAGCTGTTTTTT
CDR3 protein: CASSLTRGDTGELFF
J gene: TRBJ2-2
V gene: TRBV7-2
clone size: many
D gene: -

CDR3 DNA: TGTGCCAGCAACCCATGGGGACTAGCGGGAGCGGGTCCCTACAATGAGCAGTTCTTC
CDR3 protein: CASNPWGLAGAGPYNEQFF
J gene: TRBJ2-1
V gene: TRBV11-1
clone size: few
D gene: TRBD2

CDR3 DNA: TGTGCCAGCAGTTTATGGGGCGGGACAGGAGTACAAGAGACCCAGTACTTC
CDR3 protein: CASSLWGGTGVQETQYF
J gene: TRBJ2-5
V gene: TRBV12-3/TRBV12-4
clone size: -
D gene: TRBD1

CDR3 DNA: TGCGCCAGCAGCTTGGATGGCGGGAGACCCCCCTACAATGAGCAGTTCTTC
CDR3 protein: CASSLDGGRPPYNEQFF
J gene: TRBJ2-1
V gene: TRBV5-1
clone size: many
D gene: TRBD2

CDR3 DNA: TGTGCCAGCAGCCGGACTAGCGGGAGGGCGGGTGAGCAGTTCTTC
CDR3 protein: CASSRTSGRAGEQFF
J gene: TRBJ2-1
V gene: TRBV5-6
clone size: -
D gene: TRBD2

CDR3 DNA: TGTGCCAGCAGGTTGTCGGGTTTTGGCCCCTACGAGCAGTACTTC
CDR3 protein: CASRLSGFGPYEQYF
J gene: TRBJ2-7
V gene: TRBV7-6
clone size: many
D gene: -

CDR3 DNA: TGTGCCAGCAGCTTCAGTCCGGGACTAGCGGTCTACGAGCAGTACTTC
CDR3 protein: CASSFSPGLAVYEQYF
J gene: TRBJ2-7
V gene: TRBV12-3/TRBV12-4
clone size: many
D gene: TRBD2